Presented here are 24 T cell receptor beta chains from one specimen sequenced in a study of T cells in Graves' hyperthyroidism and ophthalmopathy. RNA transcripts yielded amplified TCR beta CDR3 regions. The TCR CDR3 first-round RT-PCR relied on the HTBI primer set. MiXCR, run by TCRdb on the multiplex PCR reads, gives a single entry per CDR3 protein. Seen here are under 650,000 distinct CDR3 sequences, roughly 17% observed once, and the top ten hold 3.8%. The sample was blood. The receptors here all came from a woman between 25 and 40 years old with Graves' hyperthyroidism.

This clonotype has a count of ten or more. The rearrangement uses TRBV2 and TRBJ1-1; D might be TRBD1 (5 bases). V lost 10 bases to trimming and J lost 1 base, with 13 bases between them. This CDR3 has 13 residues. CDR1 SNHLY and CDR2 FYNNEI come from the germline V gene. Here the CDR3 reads CATTQGENTEAFF. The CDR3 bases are TGTGCCACTACACAAGGGGAGAACACTGAAGCTTTCTTT.

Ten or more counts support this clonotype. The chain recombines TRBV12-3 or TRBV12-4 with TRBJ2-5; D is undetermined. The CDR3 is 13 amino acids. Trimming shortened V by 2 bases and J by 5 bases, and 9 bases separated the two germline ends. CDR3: CASSLTLMETQYF. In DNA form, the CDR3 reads TGTGCCAGCAGTTTAACCCTGATGGAGACCCAGTACTTC.

CDR3 sequence: CASSGTSGRVTLGGQYF. In DNA form, the CDR3 reads TGTGCCAGCAGCGGGACTAGCGGGAGGGTTACCTTGGGTGGGCAGTACTTC. The chain carries TRBV27 and TRBJ2-7, with 16 bases fitting TRBD2. Germline lookup yields CDR1 MNHEY and CDR2 SMNVEV (reference sequence). After removal of 6 bases from V and 9 bases from J, the junction contained 14 bases not matched to a gene. This CDR3 is built from 17 residues.

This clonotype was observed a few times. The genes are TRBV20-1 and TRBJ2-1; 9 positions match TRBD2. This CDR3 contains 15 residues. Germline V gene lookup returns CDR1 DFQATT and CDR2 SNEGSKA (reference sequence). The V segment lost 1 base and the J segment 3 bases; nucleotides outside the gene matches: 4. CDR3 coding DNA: TGCAGTGCTAGAGGCACTAGCGGGCACTACAATGAGCAGTTCTTC. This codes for CSARGTSGHYNEQFF.

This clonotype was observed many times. CDR3 sequence: CASSYDRGLREKLFF. The CDR3 DNA sequence: TGTGCCAGCAGCTACGACAGGGGGCTTCGCGAAAAACTGTTTTTT. The J gene is TRBJ1-4, the V gene TRBV7-8, with 10 bases lining up with TRBD1. The CDR3 contains 15 residues. V lost 4 bases, J lost 8 bases, and 7 bases stayed unmatched. Looked up from germline, CDR1 is SGHVS and CDR2 is FQNEAQ.

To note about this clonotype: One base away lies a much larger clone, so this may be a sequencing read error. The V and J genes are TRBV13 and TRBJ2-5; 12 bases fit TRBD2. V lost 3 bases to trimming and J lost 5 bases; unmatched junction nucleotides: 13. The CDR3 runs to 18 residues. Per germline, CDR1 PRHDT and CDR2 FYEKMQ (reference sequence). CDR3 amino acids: CASSFRLAGVGRNETQYF. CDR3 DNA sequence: TGTGCCAGCAGCTTCCGACTAGCGGGAGTGGGACGGAATGAGACCCAGTACTTC.

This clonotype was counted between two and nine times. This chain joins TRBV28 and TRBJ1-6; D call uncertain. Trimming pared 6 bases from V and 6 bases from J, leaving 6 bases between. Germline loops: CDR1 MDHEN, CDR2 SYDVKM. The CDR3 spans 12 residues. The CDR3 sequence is CASRFSNSPLHF. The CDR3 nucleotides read TGTGCCAGCAGATTCAGTAATTCACCCCTCCACTTT.

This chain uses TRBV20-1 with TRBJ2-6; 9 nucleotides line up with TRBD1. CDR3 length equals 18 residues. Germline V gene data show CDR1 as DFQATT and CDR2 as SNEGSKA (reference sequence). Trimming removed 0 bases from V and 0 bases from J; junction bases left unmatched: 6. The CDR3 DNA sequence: TGCAGTGCTAGAGATAGGGACAGGGATTACTCTGGGGCCAACGTCCTGACTTTC. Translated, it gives CSARDRDRDYSGANVLTF.

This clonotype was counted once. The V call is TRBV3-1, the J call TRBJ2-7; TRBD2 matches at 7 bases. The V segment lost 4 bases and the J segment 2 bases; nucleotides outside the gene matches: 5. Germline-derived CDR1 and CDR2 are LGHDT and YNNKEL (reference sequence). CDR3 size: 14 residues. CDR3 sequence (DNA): TGTGCCAGCAGCCCTGCGGGAGCGGCCTACGAGCAGTACTTC. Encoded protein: CASSPAGAAYEQYF.

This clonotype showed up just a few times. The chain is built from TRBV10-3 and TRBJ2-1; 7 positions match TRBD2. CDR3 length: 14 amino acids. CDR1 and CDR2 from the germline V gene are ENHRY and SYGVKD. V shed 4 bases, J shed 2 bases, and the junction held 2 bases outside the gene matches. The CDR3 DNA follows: TGTGCCATCAGTGCGAGCGGGACCTACAATGAGCAGTTCTTC. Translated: CAISASGTYNEQFF.

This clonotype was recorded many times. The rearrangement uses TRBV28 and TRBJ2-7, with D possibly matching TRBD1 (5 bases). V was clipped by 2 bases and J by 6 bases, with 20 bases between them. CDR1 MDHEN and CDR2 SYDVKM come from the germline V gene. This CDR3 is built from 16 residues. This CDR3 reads CASSLGLGLKTAEQYF. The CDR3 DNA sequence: TGTGCCAGCAGTTTAGGGTTGGGGCTCAAGACCGCCGAGCAGTACTTC.

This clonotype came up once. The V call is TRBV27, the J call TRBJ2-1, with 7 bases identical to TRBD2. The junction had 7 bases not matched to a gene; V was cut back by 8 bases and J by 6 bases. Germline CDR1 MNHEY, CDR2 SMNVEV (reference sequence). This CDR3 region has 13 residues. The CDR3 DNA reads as TGTGCCAGCTCTCAGCGGGAACTCAATGAGCAGTTCTTC. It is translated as CASSQRELNEQFF.

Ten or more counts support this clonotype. CDR3 loop: CASRDSGASSYNEQFF. Here the CDR3 DNA reads TGTGCCAGCAGAGATAGCGGGGCCAGCTCCTACAATGAGCAGTTCTTC. The chain combines TRBV11-2 with TRBJ2-1, with TRBD2 matching 8 bases. The CDR3 spans 16 residues. V shed 6 bases, J shed 0 bases, and the junction held 7 bases outside the gene matches. In germline, CDR1 is SGHAT, CDR2 FQNNGV.

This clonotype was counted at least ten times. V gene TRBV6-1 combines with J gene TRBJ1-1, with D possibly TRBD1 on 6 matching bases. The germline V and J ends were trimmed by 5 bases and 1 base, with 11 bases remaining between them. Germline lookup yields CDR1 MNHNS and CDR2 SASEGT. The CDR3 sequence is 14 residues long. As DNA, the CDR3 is TGTGCCAGCAGTACAGGGTGGGGGAACACTGAAGCTTTCTTT. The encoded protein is CASSTGWGNTEAFF.

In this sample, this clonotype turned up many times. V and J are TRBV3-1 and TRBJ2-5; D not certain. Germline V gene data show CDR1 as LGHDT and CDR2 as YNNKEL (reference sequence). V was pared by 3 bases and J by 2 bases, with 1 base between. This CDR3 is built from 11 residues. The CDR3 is CASSHQETQYF. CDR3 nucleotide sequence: TGTGCCAGCAGCCATCAAGAGACCCAGTACTTC.

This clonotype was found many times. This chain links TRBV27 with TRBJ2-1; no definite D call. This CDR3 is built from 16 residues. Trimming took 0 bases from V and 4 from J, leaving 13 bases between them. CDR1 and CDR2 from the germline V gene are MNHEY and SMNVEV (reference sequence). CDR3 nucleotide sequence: TGTGCCAGCAGTTTATCGAGCATTATAATTTACAATGAGCAGTTCTTC. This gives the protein CASSLSSIIIYNEQFF.

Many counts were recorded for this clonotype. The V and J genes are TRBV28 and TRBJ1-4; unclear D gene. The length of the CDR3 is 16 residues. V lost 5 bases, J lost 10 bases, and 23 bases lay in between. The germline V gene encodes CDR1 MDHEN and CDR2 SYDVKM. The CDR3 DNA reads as TGTGCCAGCAGTCAAGCGAGCGCAGGAGTACATGGAAAACTGTTTTTT. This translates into CASSQASAGVHGKLFF.

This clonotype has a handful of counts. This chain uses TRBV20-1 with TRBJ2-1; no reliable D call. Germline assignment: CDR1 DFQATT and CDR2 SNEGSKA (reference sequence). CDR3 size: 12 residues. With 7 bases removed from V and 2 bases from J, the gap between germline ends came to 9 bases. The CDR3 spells CSVEATYNEQFF. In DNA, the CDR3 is TGCAGTGTTGAGGCTACCTACAATGAGCAGTTCTTC.

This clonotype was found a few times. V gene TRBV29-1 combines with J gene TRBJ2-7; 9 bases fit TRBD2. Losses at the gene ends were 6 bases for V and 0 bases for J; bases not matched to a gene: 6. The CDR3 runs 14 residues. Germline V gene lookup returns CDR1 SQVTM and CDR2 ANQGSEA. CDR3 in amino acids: CSVATSGYSYEQYF. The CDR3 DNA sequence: TGCAGCGTGGCTACTAGCGGGTACTCCTACGAGCAGTACTTC.

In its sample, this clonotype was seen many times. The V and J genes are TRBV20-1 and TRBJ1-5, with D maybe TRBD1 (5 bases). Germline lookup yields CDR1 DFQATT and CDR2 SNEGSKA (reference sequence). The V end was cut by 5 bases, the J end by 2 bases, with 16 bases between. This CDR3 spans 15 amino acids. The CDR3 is CSALSPGTGNQPQHF. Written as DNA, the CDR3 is TGCAGTGCTTTATCCCCAGGGACGGGCAATCAGCCCCAGCATTTT.

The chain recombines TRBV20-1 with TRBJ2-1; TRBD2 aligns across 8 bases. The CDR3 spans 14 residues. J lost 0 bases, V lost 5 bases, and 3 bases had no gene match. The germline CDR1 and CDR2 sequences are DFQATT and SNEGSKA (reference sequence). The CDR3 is CSALAGSSYNEQFF. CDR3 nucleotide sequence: TGCAGTGCTTTAGCGGGATCCTCCTACAATGAGCAGTTCTTC.

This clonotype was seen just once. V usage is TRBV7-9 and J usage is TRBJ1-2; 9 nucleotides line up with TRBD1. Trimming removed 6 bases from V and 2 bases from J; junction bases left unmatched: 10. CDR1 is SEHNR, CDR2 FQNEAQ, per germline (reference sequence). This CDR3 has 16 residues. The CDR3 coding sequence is TGTGCCAGCAGGGCAGGGACAGGGCAAGCCAACTATGGCTACACCTTC. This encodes CASRAGTGQANYGYTF.

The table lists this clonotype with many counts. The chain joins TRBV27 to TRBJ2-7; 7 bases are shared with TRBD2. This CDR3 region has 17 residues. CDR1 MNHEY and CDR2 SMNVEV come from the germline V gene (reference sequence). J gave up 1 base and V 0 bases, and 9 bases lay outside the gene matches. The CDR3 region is CASSLSNSGGGSYEQYF. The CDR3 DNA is TGTGCCAGCAGTTTATCGAATAGCGGCGGGGGATCCTACGAGCAGTACTTC.

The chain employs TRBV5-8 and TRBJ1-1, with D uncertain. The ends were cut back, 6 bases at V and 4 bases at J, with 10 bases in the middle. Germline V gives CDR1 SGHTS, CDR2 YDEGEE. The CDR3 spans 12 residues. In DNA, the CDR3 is TGTGCCAGCACCCTTTTCGGCACTGAAGCTTTCTTT. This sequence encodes CASTLFGTEAFF.